The TCR beta chain under discussion was sequenced for a study of CD8 T cells in Susac syndrome. The multiple sclerosis controls consisted of treatment-naive patients with relapsing-remitting disease, either stable or active. It was with random hexamers that roughly 0.45 to 1 ug RNA was reverse transcribed. TCRdb fed the immunoSEQ multiplex PCR reads into MiXCR, producing one record per CDR3 protein. The repertoire holds about 250,000 distinct CDR3 sequences, around 93% seen once, with less than 0.075% in the top ten. The sequence derives from a human donor with multiple sclerosis. Material: CD4+ T cells from PBMCs.

CDR3 region: CASSDYRPTNYGYTF. CDR3 nucleotide sequence: TGTGCCAGCAGTGATTACAGGCCAACTAACTATGGCTACACCTTC. V usage is TRBV6-1 and J usage is TRBJ1-2, with D perhaps TRBD1 (5 bases). V was pared by 3 bases and J by 0 bases, with 11 bases between. Germline CDR1 reads MNHNS; CDR2 reads SASEGT. This CDR3 has 15 amino acids.